This T cell receptor beta chain came from a study of blood T cell repertoires in COVID-19. Study context: COVID-19 samples, acute and convalescent, were from the United States, Italy and Spain. Nucleic acid was either cDNA or gDNA, and it came from T cells, B-cell-depleted T cells, or PBMCs.

The V gene's germline CDR1 is MNHEY and CDR2 SMNVEV (reference sequence). This CDR3 region has 15 residues. J lost 8 bases, V lost 5 bases, and 5 bases had no gene match. Original data processing: Amplification of reference gene primers provided the estimated nucleated cell counts. The data were produced by immunoSEQ multiplex PCR, yet TCRdb's version contains in-frame clones alone and is incomplete. That table supplies the V and J calls and clone size; D and trimming were determined from the DNA. The table records approximately 200,000 clones, 88% of them present only once. The source is a man aged 18 to 30 with active or convalescent COVID-19. Sequencing used peripheral blood. This chain joins TRBV27 and TRBJ2-1, with 14 nucleotides matching TRBD2. As DNA, the CDR3 is TGTGCCAGCAGTCCGGGACTAGCGGGAGTGGATGAGCAGTTCTTC. Translation gives CASSPGLAGVDEQFF.